What follows are 27 T cell receptor beta chains derived from one specimen sequenced in a study of blood T cells in healthy people across ages. A second PCR, run for roughly 7 to 12 cycles, used a sample-barcoded 5' primer plus a J-beta primer mix. TCRdb re-derived calls from the 5' RACE reads in MiXCR, one entry per CDR3 protein. The sample holds 650,000 to 700,000 distinct CDR3 sequences, about 30% seen once. Sequencing was performed on blood. The receptor source for this set is a woman over 75 in good health.

The rearrangement joins TRBV6-5 to TRBJ2-3, with TRBD2 identical over 8 bases. CDR1 MNHEY and CDR2 SVGAGI come from the germline V gene. This CDR3 spans 14 amino acids. V was clipped by 6 bases and J by 6 bases; unmatched bases: 8. The CDR3 nucleotides read TGTGCCAGCAGCCGGGGGGGCGCCCAGGATACGCAGTATTTT. Protein product: CASSRGGAQDTQYF.

There are many counts of this clonotype. The V and J genes are TRBV5-1 and TRBJ2-7; no reliable D call. Germline V gives CDR1 SGHRS, CDR2 YFSETQ. The V and J ends lost 4 bases and 5 bases respectively, with 13 bases between them. The CDR3 is 13 residues long. As DNA, the CDR3 is TGCGCCAGCAGCAACGCGGTGGGGAACGAGCAGTACTTC. It specifies CASSNAVGNEQYF.

The chain couples TRBV12-3 or TRBV12-4 to TRBJ2-5, with D possibly called TRBD1 or TRBD2 (7 bases each). The CDR3 spans 16 residues. Deletions cut 3 bases from V and 2 bases from J, with 16 bases between. The CDR3 sequence: CASSLGGGGGQETQYF. The CDR3 region has the DNA TGTGCCAGCAGTTTGGGAGGGGGCGGCGGTCAAGAGACCCAGTACTTC.

This clonotype was recorded at least ten times. This chain connects TRBV5-1 to TRBJ2-3, with 11 bases that match TRBD1. The germline V gene encodes CDR1 SGHRS and CDR2 YFSETQ. CDR3 length: 15 residues. With 4 bases clipped from V and 9 bases from J, the junction kept 10 bases outside the gene matches. The CDR3 region is CASSLSGTGGTTQYF. Written as DNA, the CDR3 is TGCGCCAGCAGCCTATCCGGGACAGGGGGTACGACGCAGTATTTT.

In this sample, this clonotype turned up a few times. The V and J genes are TRBV6-2 or TRBV6-3 and TRBJ2-4, with 11 positions matching TRBD1. J gave up 13 bases and V 6 bases, and 5 bases lay outside the gene matches. Germline assignment: CDR1 MNHEY and CDR2 SVGEGT. CDR3 size: 12 residues. CDR3 nucleotide sequence: TGTGCCAGCAGGGACAGGGGGCGCATGCAGTACTTC. Its translation is CASRDRGRMQYF.

This clonotype was observed at least ten times. The rearrangement uses TRBV5-1 and TRBJ2-7, with 11 bases matching TRBD2. CDR3 length: 17 residues. With V trimmed by 5 bases and J by 6 bases, 16 bases remained unmatched. CDR1 is SGHRS, CDR2 YFSETQ, per germline. In DNA, the CDR3 is TGCGCCAGCAGTTCACTAGCGGGGGCTGTTCGGGTTCGCGAGCAGTACTTC. Translation gives CASSSLAGAVRVREQYF.

This clonotype was seen many times. The chain recombines TRBV2 with TRBJ2-1, with TRBD2 as a possible D gene (6 bases). Germline values: CDR1 SNHLY, CDR2 FYNNEI. V was pared by 2 bases and J by 8 bases, with 16 bases between. This CDR3 is 15 amino acids long. The CDR3 nucleotides are TGTGCCAGCAGTGAATTAAGGAGGGGAATCCATGAGCAGTTCTTC. Protein product: CASSELRRGIHEQFF.

This clonotype was observed a few times. A clone one base away is much larger, so this may be a read error. The chain links TRBV30 to TRBJ2-5, with unresolved D. Germline CDR1 and CDR2: GTSNPN and SVGIG (reference sequence). Between the trimmed V and J ends, which lost 1 base and 11 bases, there was a span of 11 bases. The CDR3 is made up of 11 amino acids. CDR3 sequence: CAWSGDNEQYF. DNA for the CDR3: TGTGCCTGGAGTGGAGACAATGAGCAGTACTTC.

This clonotype was detected ten times or more. The chain carries TRBV15 and TRBJ2-3; D is perhaps TRBD1 (6 bases). The germline CDR1 and CDR2 sequences are LNHNV and YYDKDF (reference sequence). CDR3 length: 13 amino acids. The V end lost 8 bases, the J end lost 6 bases, and 15 bases lay between the germline ends. CDR3 nucleotides: TGTGCCACCTCAGGGGCTTGGGGGGATACGCAGTATTTT. The encoded protein is CATSGAWGDTQYF.

The chain joins TRBV11-2 to TRBJ1-1; possibly TRBD1 for D (5 bases). The V gene's germline CDR1 is SGHAT and CDR2 FQNNGV. The V gene lost 5 bases and the J gene lost 1 base, with 14 bases spanning the gap. There are 15 residues in the CDR3. The CDR3 DNA sequence: TGTGCCAGCAGCCGAGGTTGGGGCGCGAACACTGAAGCTTTCTTT. This encodes CASSRGWGANTEAFF.

Concerning this clonotype: Since a much larger clone is just one base distant, this may be a read error. The V call is TRBV3-1, the J call TRBJ1-2, with TRBD1 as a possible D gene (6 bases). The germline V and J ends were trimmed by 7 bases and 4 bases, with 16 bases remaining between them. Per the germline V gene, CDR1 is LGHDT and CDR2 is YNNKEL (reference sequence). CDR3 length: 14 residues. For the CDR3, the DNA is TGTGCCAGCAACTCCGAACAGGGTGCCTATGGCTACACCTTC. As protein: CASNSEQGAYGYTF.

With regard to this clonotype: Germline and junction disagree at one end, which may indicate a read error. The chain is built from TRBV7-8 and TRBJ2-3, with 7 bases lining up with TRBD2. The CDR3 is 16 residues long. Germline V gene data show CDR1 as SGHVS and CDR2 as FQNEAQ. The CDR3 sequence: CASGLQAGTSTDTQYF. The CDR3 DNA reads TGTGCCAGCGGCTTACAAGCGGGGACTAGCACAGATACGCAGTATTTT.

For the CDR3, the DNA is TGTGCCAGCAGTTTCGAGGGGGGATGGTACACCGGGGAGCTGTTTTTT. Residues: CASSFEGGWYTGELFF. V is TRBV28 and J is TRBJ2-2; D may correspond to TRBD1 or TRBD2 (6 bases each). Per germline, CDR1 MDHEN and CDR2 SYDVKM. The CDR3 has 16 amino acids. V was clipped by 3 bases and J by 3 bases, with 14 bases between them.

The genes are TRBV6-1 and TRBJ2-5; TRBD1 agrees at 7 bases. Germline V gene data show CDR1 as MNHNS and CDR2 as SASEGT. The ends lost 7 bases at V and 3 bases at J; junction bases unmatched: 11. CDR3 length: 15 amino acids. The CDR3 nucleotides are TGTGCCAGCACCCAGGGGGTACAGAATGAAGAGACCCAGTACTTC. It encodes CASTQGVQNEETQYF.

This chain uses TRBV20-1 with TRBJ1-1; D gene unclear. This CDR3 has 15 amino acids. Germline CDR1 reads DFQATT; CDR2 reads SNEGSKA (reference sequence). The V gene lost 0 bases and the J gene lost 1 base, with 12 bases spanning the gap. CDR3: CSARDYSGGNTEAFF. In DNA, the CDR3 is TGCAGTGCTAGAGATTATTCTGGCGGGAACACTGAAGCTTTCTTT.

This chain connects TRBV12-3 or TRBV12-4 to TRBJ2-5, with D perhaps matching TRBD2 (5 bases). The CDR3 length is 12 residues. V was cut by 6 bases and J by 11 bases, with 16 bases left in between. CDR3 nucleotides: TGTGCCAGCAGGGTAGGAGGAGATGAGCAGTACTTC. It specifies CASRVGGDEQYF.

The sample holds many counts of this clonotype. This rearrangement joins TRBV7-8 to TRBJ2-7; 10 bases are a match to TRBD1. The CDR3 is 17 amino acids. The ends lost 5 bases at V and 0 bases at J; junction bases unmatched: 10. Germline CDR1 reads SGHVS; CDR2 reads FQNEAQ. The CDR3 spells CASSAPGTGAISYEQYF. The DNA of the CDR3 is TGTGCCAGCAGCGCACCCGGGACAGGGGCCATCTCCTACGAGCAGTACTTC.

A few counts support this clonotype. This chain joins TRBV9 and TRBJ1-4; 7 bases agree with TRBD1. The junction had 2 bases not matched to a gene; V was cut back by 0 bases and J by 6 bases. Germline V gene lookup returns CDR1 SGDLS and CDR2 YYNGEE. CDR3 length equals 14 residues. The CDR3, as DNA: TGTGCCAGCAGCGTAGCTGGGACAGATGAAAAACTGTTTTTT. It is translated as CASSVAGTDEKLFF.

The CDR3 reads CASRVGAYEQYF. The CDR3, as DNA: TGTGCCAGCAGGGTAGGGGCCTACGAGCAGTACTTC. V is TRBV6-5 and J is TRBJ2-7; tentative D call: TRBD1 (5 bases). The germline V and J ends were trimmed by 6 bases and 2 bases, with 8 bases remaining between them. The CDR3 loop spans 12 amino acids. Looked up from germline, CDR1 is MNHEY and CDR2 is SVGAGI.

Written as DNA, the CDR3 is TGTGCCAGCAGCCCGGGACAGGCAGGATGGAACATTCAGTACTTC. It specifies CASSPGQAGWNIQYF. The chain is built from TRBV7-2 and TRBJ2-4; TRBD1 agrees at 8 bases. Germline CDR1 reads SGHTA; CDR2 reads FQGNSA. The V gene end was trimmed by 5 bases and the J gene end by 7 bases; junction bases not matched to a gene: 10. The CDR3 consists of 15 residues.

Turning to this clonotype: This may arise from a read error, as a much more abundant clone is one base away. As DNA, the CDR3 is TGTGCCAGCAGAACCCCCGGGACAGGGGACTATGACTACACCTTC. Protein product: CASRTPGTGDYDYTF. This chain joins TRBV6-1 and TRBJ1-2, with 10 bases matching TRBD1. CDR3 size: 15 residues. Germline V gene data show CDR1 as MNHNS and CDR2 as SASEGT.

To note about this clonotype: This clone may be a read error of a much larger clone one base away. This chain uses TRBV12-3 or TRBV12-4 with TRBJ2-7; 8 nucleotides match TRBD1. CDR3 length equals 14 residues. The V gene end was trimmed by 6 bases and the J gene end by 5 bases; junction bases not matched to a gene: 9. The CDR3 protein is CASSLGQGCNEQYF. CDR3 in DNA: TGTGCCAGCAGCCTCGGACAGGGATGCAACGAGCAGTACTTC.

This chain uses TRBV5-1 with TRBJ2-5; D remains ambiguous. Deletions cut 1 base from V and 5 bases from J, with 9 bases between. Per germline, CDR1 SGHRS and CDR2 YFSETQ. This CDR3 has 13 residues. For the CDR3, the DNA is TGCGCCAGCAGCTTGAAGCTGAGGGAGACCCAGTACTTC. This codes for CASSLKLRETQYF.

The chain couples TRBV5-1 to TRBJ2-2, with 7 bases that match TRBD1. Per the germline V gene, CDR1 is SGHRS and CDR2 is YFSETQ. This CDR3 is 14 amino acids long. V dropped 3 bases and J dropped 7; count of bases not matched to a gene: 6. CDR3 region: CASSSAGGDGELFF. The CDR3 nucleotides read TGCGCCAGCAGCTCGGCAGGGGGTGACGGGGAGCTGTTTTTT.

This clonotype was seen repeatedly, ten times or more. The chain combines TRBV5-1 with TRBJ2-1; TRBD1 aligns across 10 bases. The CDR3 has 16 residues. The germline CDR1 and CDR2 sequences are SGHRS and YFSETQ. J gave up 8 bases and V 4 bases, and 12 bases lay outside the gene matches. In DNA, the CDR3 is TGCGCCAGCAGCCCAGATACGGGACAGGGGTACTATGAGCAGTTCTTC. Translating gives CASSPDTGQGYYEQFF.

The gene calls are TRBV30 and TRBJ1-2; D is possibly TRBD1 (5 bases). Trimming shortened V by 4 bases and J by 4 bases, and 25 bases separated the two germline ends. Germline CDR1 GTSNPN, CDR2 SVGIG (reference sequence). This CDR3 has 17 amino acids. The CDR3 loop is CAWTPTGTGRRGYGYTF. The CDR3 region has the DNA TGTGCCTGGACCCCTACCGGGACGGGTCGACGAGGCTATGGCTACACCTTC.

This clonotype was found once. The chain is built from TRBV30 and TRBJ1-5; a possible D gene is TRBD1 (6 bases). The CDR3 runs 13 residues. Trimming removed 3 bases at V and 6 bases at J, with 12 bases between. Germline assignment: CDR1 GTSNPN and CDR2 SVGIG (reference sequence). CDR3 coding DNA: TGTGCCTGGAGCGTACAGGGTAGTCAGCCCCAGCATTTT. It yields the protein CAWSVQGSQPQHF.